The 5 T cell receptor beta chains in this list originate from one sample, sequenced in a study of blood T cell repertoires in COVID-19 (dated by TCRdb to the early 2020s). Library construction relied on the immunoSEQ multiplex PCR assay. Sourced from immuneACCESS, this table was stored by TCRdb with only in-frame sequences that have V and J called. A share of the clones is absent; for the studies checked, an unresolved V gene accounts for under half, and the remainder has no known explanation. For this sample the table gives approximately 130,000 clones, of which less than 90% were detected only once. The ten biggest clones cover over 15% of the sample. Source material: PBMCs or T cells enriched from blood (not recorded which). The source is a man aged 25-40 years who had recovered from COVID-19.

This chain connects TRBV18 to TRBJ2-3, with D possibly TRBD2 on 5 matching bases. Trimming stripped 3 bases from V and 5 bases from J, with 15 bases between. CDR3 size: 15 residues. Germline V gene data show CDR1 as KGHSH and CDR2 as LQKENI. The CDR3 coding sequence is TGTGCCAGCTCACCGCGTGACGGACTGGGAGATACGCAGTATTTT. It is translated as CASSPRDGLGDTQYF.

The gene calls are TRBV18 and TRBJ1-5; the match to TRBD1 covers 7 bases. CDR1 KGHSH and CDR2 LQKENI come from the germline V gene. CDR3 length equals 18 residues. Trimming at V came to 1 base and at J to 1 base, leaving 10 bases not matched to a gene. CDR3 residues: CASSPLEAYRGSNQPQHF. CDR3 coding DNA: TGTGCCAGCTCACCACTTGAGGCGTACAGGGGAAGCAATCAGCCCCAGCATTTT.

This chain links TRBV11-1 with TRBJ1-2; TRBD1 matches at 8 bases. CDR1 is SGHAT, CDR2 FQDESV, per germline (reference sequence). The junction had 9 bases not matched to a gene; V was cut back by 5 bases and J by 4 bases. CDR3 length equals 15 residues. The DNA of the CDR3 is TGTGCCAGCAGCCCCCGACAGGGGAGCCTCTATGGCTACACCTTC. The encoded protein is CASSPRQGSLYGYTF.

The rearrangement uses TRBV6-5 and TRBJ2-7; TRBD2 matches at 7 bases. V dropped 2 bases and J dropped 2; count of bases not matched to a gene: 6. The CDR3 totals 15 residues. Germline values: CDR1 MNHEY, CDR2 SVGAGI. The CDR3 reads CASSYRKRGPYEQYF. For the CDR3, the DNA is TGTGCCAGCAGTTACCGTAAGCGGGGCCCCTACGAGCAGTACTTC.

This chain links TRBV4-2 with TRBJ2-5, with 8 nucleotides matching TRBD2. Trimming cost V 1 base and J 2 bases; bases outside gene matches: 3. Per the germline V gene, CDR1 is LGHNA and CDR2 is YNFKEQ. The CDR3 has 15 residues. CDR3 sequence reads: CASSQAPGGQETQYF. DNA for the CDR3: TGTGCCAGCAGCCAAGCTCCGGGGGGGCAAGAGACCCAGTACTTC.